This TCR beta chain is from a study of blood T cell repertoires in COVID-19. About the study: Samples taken during acute and convalescent COVID-19 were collected in the United States, Italy and Spain. PBMCs, B-cell-depleted T cells, or T cells were the source of the cDNA or gDNA that made up the material.

CDR3 size: 14 residues. Trimming shortened V by 3 bases and J by 3 bases, and 11 bases separated the two germline ends. CDR1 is DFQATT and CDR2 is SNEGSKA in the germline V gene (reference sequence). Original data processing: The assay estimated nucleated cells by amplifying reference gene primers. TCRdb's copy holds only in-frame clones and misses some; the assay was immunoSEQ multiplex PCR. Clone size and V and J calls were adopted from that table, with D and trimming inferred from the DNA. The data show 200,000 to 300,000 clones, with around 88% seen just once and about 2.1% held by the top ten. The sample was peripheral blood. The TCR originated in a young man with active or convalescent COVID-19. The chain couples TRBV20-1 to TRBJ2-2; D perhaps matches TRBD2 (5 bases). The CDR3 here is CSASHTDYTGELFF. The CDR3 DNA reads TGCAGTGCTAGTCATACGGACTACACCGGGGAGCTGTTTTTT.